The subject of this entry is one T cell receptor (beta chain). What it binds is not known. Relapse after autologous stem cell transplantation occurred in every patient, and brentuximab vedotin exposure varied. These data originate in a study of PD-1 blockade in classical Hodgkin lymphoma. Across the whole study: It was nivolumab at 3 mg/kg, given intravenously every 2 weeks, that patients received.

Profiling relied on immunoSEQ multiplex PCR, and the TCRdb table lists in-frame clones only, not all of them. This sample has some 150,000 clones, with about four fifths found just once. V lost 4 bases and J lost 1; bases outside the gene matches: 7. Germline V lookup: CDR1 SGHRS, CDR2 YFSETQ. The CDR3 is 15 residues long. Study conclusions and caveats: Researchers reported that CD4+ TCR diversity, though not CD8+, rose significantly by C4D1. The repertoire differences lack a defined cause, possibly disease activity or prior therapy.

This chain joins TRBV5-1 and TRBJ2-5; 7 bases map to TRBD2. Sequenced material: peripheral blood mononuclear cells (PBMCs), taken before the second cycle of nivolumab. This clonotype originated in a human donor with classical Hodgkin lymphoma. In nucleotides, the CDR3 is TGCGCCAGCAGCCCGGGGAGGGGAGGCCAAGAGACCCAGTACTTC. This encodes CASSPGRGGQETQYF.